This paragraph covers one TCR beta chain sequence. Its antigen is unidentified. Separate from the roughly 710-subject first cohort, the approximately 120-subject validation cohort was the one that the donors belonged to. The trim removed 6 bases at V and 2 bases at J, leaving 9 bases unmatched. Looked up from germline, CDR1 is SNHLY and CDR2 is FYNNEI. The CDR3 loop spans 16 amino acids. TCRdb keeps only in-frame clones here, not all; method: immunoSEQ multiplex PCR. The sample has 65,000 to 80,000 clones; over 85% are singletons. The entry originates in a study of cytomegalovirus exposure and HLA in healthy donors. Study-wide context: The use of the same platform for the approximately 130 validation repertoires and the 600 to 700 first-cohort repertoires was reported by a later analysis. Study observations and caveats: Diagnosis of cytomegalovirus status made by the classifier reportedly showed high specificity and sensitivity. Among TCR beta chains, those listed as cytomegalovirus-associated numbered about 160.

This sequence originates from a woman in her late teens or twenties in good health and CMV-seronegative. Material for sequencing was PBMCs. This chain links TRBV2 with TRBJ2-1; 8 positions agree with TRBD1. The CDR3 DNA reads as TGTGCCAGCAGCGCATTAGACAGGGGAACCTACAATGAGCAGTTCTTC. Protein: CASSALDRGTYNEQFF.